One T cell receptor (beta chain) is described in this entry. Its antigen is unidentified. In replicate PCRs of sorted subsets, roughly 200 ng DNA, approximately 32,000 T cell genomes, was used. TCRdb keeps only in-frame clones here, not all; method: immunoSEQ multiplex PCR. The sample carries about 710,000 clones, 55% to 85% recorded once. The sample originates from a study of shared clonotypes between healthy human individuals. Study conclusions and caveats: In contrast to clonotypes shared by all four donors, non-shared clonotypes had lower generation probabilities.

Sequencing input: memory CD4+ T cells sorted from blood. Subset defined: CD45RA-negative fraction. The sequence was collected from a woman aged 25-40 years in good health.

The CDR3 nucleotides read TGCGCCAGCAGCCTCCAACAACCCTCCACAGATACGCAGTATTTT. It encodes CASSLQQPSTDTQYF. This sequence joins TRBV4-1 and TRBJ2-3, with D uncertain. Germline CDR1 reads MGHRA; CDR2 reads YSYEKL. The CDR3 spans 15 residues. Deletions cut 4 bases from V and 2 bases from J, with 13 bases between.